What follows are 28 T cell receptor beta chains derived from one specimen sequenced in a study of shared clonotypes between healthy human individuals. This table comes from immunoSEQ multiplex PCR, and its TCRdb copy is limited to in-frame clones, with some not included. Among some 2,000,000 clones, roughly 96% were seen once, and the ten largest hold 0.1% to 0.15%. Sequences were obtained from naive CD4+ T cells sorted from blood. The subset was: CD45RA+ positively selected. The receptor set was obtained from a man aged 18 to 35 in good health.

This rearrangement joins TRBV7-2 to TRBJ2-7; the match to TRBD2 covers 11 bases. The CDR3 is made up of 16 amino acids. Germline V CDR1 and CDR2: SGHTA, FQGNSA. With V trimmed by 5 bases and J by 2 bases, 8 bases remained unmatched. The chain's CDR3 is CASSTTGTSGPYEQYF. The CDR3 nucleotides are TGTGCCAGCAGCACTACCGGGACTAGCGGTCCCTACGAGCAGTACTTC.

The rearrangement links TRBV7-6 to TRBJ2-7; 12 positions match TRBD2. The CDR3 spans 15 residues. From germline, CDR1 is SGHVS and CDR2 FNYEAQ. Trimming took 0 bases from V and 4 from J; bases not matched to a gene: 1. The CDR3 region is CASSLAGLAGYEQYF. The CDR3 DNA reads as TGTGCCAGCAGCTTAGCAGGACTAGCGGGGTACGAGCAGTACTTC.

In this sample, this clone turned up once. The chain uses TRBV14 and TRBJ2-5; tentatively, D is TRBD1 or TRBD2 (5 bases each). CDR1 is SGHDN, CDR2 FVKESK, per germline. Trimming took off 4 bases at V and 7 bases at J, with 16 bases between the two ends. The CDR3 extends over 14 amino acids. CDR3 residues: CASSRIGARGTQYF. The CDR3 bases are TGTGCCAGCAGCCGGATCGGGGCCCGGGGGACCCAGTACTTC. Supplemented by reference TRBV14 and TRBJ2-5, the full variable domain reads EAGVTQFPSHSVIEKGQTVTLRCDPISGHDNLYWYRRVMGKEIKFLLHFVKESKQDESGMPNNRFLAERTGGTYSTLKVQPAELEDSGVYFCASSRIGARGTQYFGPGTRLLVL.

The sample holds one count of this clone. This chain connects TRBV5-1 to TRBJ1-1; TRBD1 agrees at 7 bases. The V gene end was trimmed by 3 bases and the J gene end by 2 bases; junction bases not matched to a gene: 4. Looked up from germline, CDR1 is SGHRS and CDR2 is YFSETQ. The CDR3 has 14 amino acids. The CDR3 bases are TGCGCCAGCAGCTCGACAGGGTTTAACACTGAAGCTTTCTTT. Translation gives CASSSTGFNTEAFF.

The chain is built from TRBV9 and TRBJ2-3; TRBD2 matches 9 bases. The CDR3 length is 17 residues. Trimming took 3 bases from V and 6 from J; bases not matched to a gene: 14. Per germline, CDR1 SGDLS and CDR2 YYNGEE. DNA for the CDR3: TGTGCCAGCAGCGACGTCCGCGGCGGGGGGGCCCTGGATACGCAGTATTTT. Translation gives CASSDVRGGGALDTQYF. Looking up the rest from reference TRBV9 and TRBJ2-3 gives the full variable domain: DSGVTQTPKHLITATGQRVTLRCSPRSGDLSVYWYQQSLDQGLQFLIQYYNGEERAKGNILERFSAQQFPDLHSELNLSSLELGDSALYFCASSDVRGGGALDTQYFGPGTRLTVL.

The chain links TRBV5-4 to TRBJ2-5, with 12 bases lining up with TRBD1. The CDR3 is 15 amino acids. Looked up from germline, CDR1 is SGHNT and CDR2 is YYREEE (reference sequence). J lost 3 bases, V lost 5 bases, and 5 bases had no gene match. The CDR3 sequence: CASRSGTGGKETQYF. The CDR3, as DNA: TGTGCCAGCAGATCTGGGACAGGGGGCAAAGAGACCCAGTACTTC. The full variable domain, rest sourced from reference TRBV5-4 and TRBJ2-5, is ETGVTQSPTHLIKTRGQQVTLRCSSQSGHNTVSWYQQALGQGPQFIFQYYREEENGRGNFPPRFSGLQFPNYSSELNVNALELDDSALYLCASRSGTGGKETQYFGPGTRLLVL.

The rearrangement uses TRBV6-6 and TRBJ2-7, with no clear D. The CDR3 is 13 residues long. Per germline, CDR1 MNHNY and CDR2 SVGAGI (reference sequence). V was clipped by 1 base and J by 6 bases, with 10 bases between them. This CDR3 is CASSYLVGSEQYF. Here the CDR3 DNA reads TGTGCCAGCAGTTACTTAGTGGGTTCCGAGCAGTACTTC.

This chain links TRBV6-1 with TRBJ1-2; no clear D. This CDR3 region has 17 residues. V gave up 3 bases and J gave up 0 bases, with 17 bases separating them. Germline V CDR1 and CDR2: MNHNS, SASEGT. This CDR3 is CASSEGPGRRANYGYTF. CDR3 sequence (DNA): TGTGCCAGCAGTGAGGGCCCGGGCAGGCGAGCTAACTATGGCTACACCTTC.

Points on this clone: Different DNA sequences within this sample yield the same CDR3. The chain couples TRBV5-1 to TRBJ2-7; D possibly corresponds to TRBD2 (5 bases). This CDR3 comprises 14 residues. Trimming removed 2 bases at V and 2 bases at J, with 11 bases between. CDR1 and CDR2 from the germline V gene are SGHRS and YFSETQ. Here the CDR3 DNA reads TGCGCCAGCAGCTTCAGCGGAGGCCCCTACGAGCAGTACTTC. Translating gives CASSFSGGPYEQYF.

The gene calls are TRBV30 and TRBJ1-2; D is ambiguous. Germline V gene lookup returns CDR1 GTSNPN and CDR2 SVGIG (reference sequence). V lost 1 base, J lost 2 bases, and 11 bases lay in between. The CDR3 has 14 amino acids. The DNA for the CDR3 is TGTGCCTGGAGTGACCAGGAACCGAACTATGGCTACACCTTC. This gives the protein CAWSDQEPNYGYTF.

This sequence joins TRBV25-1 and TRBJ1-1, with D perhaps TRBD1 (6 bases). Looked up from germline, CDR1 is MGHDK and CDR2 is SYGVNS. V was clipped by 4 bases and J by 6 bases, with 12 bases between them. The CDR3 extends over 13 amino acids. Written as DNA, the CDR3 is TGTGCCAGCAGTGTTTTAGGGGGGTCTGAAGCTTTCTTT. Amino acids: CASSVLGGSEAFF. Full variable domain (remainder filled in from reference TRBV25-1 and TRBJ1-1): EADIYQTPRYLVIGTGKKITLECSQTMGHDKMYWYQQDPGMELHLIHYSYGVNSTEKGDLSSESTVSRIRTEHFPLTLESARPSHTSQYLCASSVLGGSEAFFGQGTRLTVV.

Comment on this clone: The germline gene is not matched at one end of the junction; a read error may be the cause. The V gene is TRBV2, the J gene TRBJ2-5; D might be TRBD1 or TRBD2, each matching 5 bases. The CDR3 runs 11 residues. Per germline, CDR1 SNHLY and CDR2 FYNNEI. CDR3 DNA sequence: TGTGCCAGCAGTGAACGGGGCGTAAGTAACTTC. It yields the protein CASSERGVSNF.

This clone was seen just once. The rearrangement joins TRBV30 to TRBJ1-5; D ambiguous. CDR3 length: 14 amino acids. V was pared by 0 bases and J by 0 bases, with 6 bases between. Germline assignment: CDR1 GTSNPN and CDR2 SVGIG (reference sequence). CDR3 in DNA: TGTGCCTGGAGTGTACTCCTTAGCAATCAGCCCCAGCATTTT. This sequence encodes CAWSVLLSNQPQHF.

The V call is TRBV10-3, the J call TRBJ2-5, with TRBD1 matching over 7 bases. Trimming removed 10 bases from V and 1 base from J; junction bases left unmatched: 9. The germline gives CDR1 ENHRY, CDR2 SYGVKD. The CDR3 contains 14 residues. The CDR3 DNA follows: TGTGCCACCAACGGACAGGTGACCCAAGAGACCCAGTACTTC. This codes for CATNGQVTQETQYF.

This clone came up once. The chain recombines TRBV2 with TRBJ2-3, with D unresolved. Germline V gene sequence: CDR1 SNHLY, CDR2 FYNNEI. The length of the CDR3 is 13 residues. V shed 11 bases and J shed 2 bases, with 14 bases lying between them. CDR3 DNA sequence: TGTGCCGGAGCGCCACGGCACACAGATACGCAGTATTTT. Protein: CAGAPRHTDTQYF. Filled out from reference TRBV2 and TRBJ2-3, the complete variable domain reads EPEVTQTPSHQVTQMGQEVILRCVPISNHLYFYWYRQILGQKVEFLVSFYNNEISEKSEIFDDQFSVERPDGSNFTLKIRSTKLEDSAMYFCAGAPRHTDTQYFGPGTRLTVL.

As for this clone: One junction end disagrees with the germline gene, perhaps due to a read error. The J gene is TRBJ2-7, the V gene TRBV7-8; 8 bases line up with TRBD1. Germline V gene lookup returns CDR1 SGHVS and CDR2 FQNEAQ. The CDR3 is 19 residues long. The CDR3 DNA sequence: TGTGCCAGCACCTTACATAGGCGGACAGGGATTAAATCAGGCTACGAGCAGTACTTC. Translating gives CASTLHRRTGIKSGYEQYF.

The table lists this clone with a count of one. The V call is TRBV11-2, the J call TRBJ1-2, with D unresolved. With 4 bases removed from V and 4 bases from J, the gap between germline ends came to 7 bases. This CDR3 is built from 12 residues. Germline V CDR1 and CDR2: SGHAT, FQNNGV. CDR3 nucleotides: TGTGCCAGCAGCTCAAGATCCTATGGCTACACCTTC. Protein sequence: CASSSRSYGYTF.

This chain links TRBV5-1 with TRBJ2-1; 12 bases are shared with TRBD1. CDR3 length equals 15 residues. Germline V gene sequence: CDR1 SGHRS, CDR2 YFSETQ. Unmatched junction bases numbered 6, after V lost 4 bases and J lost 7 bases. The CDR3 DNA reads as TGCGCCAGCAGCCTGGGACAGGGGGCGGGAAATGAGCAGTTCTTC. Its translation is CASSLGQGAGNEQFF. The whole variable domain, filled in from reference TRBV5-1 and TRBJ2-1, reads KAGVTQTPRYLIKTRGQQVTLSCSPISGHRSVSWYQQTPGQGLQFLFEYFSETQRNKGNFPGRFSGRQFSNSRSEMNVSTLELGDSALYLCASSLGQGAGNEQFFGPGTRLTVL.

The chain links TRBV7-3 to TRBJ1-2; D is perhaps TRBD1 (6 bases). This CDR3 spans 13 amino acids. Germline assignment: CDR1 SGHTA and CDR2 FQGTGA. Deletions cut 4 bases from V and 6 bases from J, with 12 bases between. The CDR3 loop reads CASSYREGNGYTF. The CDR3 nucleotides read TGTGCCAGCAGCTACAGGGAAGGGAATGGCTACACCTTC.

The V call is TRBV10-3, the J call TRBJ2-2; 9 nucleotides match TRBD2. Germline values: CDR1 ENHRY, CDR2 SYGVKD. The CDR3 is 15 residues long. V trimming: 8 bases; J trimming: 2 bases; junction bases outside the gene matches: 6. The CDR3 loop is CAIGLTSGNTGELFF. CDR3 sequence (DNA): TGTGCCATCGGGTTGACTAGCGGCAACACCGGGGAGCTGTTTTTT.

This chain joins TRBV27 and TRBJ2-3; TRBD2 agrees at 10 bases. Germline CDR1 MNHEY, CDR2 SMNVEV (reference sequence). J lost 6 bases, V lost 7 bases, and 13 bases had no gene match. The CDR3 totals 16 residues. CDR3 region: CASTSWGLASSDTQYF. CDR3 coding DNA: TGTGCCAGCACCTCCTGGGGACTAGCGTCCTCGGATACGCAGTATTTT.

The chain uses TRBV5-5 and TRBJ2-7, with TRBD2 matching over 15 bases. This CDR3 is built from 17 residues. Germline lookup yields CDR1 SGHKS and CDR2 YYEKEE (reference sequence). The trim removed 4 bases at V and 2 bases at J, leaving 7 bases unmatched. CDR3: CASSRRTSGGDTYEQYF. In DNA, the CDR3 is TGTGCCAGCAGCAGAAGGACTAGCGGGGGGGACACCTACGAGCAGTACTTC.

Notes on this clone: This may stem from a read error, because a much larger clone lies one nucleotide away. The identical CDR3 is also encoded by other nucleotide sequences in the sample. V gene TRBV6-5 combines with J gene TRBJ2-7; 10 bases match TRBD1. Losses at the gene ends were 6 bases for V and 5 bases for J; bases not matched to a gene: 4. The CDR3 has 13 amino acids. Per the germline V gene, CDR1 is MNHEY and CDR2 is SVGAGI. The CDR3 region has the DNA TGTGCCAGCAGCCGGGACAGGGGAAACGAGCAGTACTTC. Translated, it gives CASSRDRGNEQYF.

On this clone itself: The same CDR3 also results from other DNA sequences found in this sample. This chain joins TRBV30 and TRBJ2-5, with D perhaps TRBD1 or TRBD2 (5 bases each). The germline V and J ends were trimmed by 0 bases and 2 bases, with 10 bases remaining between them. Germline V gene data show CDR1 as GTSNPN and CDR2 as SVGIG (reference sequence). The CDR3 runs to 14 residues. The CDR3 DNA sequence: TGTGCCTGGAGTGTGAGGGGCCTTCAAGAGACCCAGTACTTC. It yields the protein CAWSVRGLQETQYF.

The CDR3 loop is CASSYSGHQNTGELFF. DNA for the CDR3: TGTGCCAGCAGTTACTCGGGACACCAGAACACCGGGGAGCTGTTTTTT. V usage is TRBV6-5 and J usage is TRBJ2-2, with D perhaps TRBD1 (6 bases). Trimming shortened V by 0 bases and J by 1 base, and 9 bases separated the two germline ends. CDR1 is MNHEY, CDR2 SVGAGI, per germline. This CDR3 has 16 amino acids.

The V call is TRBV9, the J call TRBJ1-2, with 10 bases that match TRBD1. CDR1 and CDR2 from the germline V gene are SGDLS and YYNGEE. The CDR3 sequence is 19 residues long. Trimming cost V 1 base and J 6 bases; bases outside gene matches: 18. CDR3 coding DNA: TGTGCCAGCAGCGTATTTCGGTCGACAGGGGGCCAGAGATTCGATGGCTACACCTTC. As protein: CASSVFRSTGGQRFDGYTF.

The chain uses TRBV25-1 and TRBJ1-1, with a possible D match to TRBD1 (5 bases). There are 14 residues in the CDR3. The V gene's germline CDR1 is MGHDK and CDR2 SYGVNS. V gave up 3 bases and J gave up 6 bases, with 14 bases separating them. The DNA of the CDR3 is TGTGCCAGCAGTGACGAGTATCCGGGGCCTGAAGCTTTCTTT. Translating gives CASSDEYPGPEAFF.

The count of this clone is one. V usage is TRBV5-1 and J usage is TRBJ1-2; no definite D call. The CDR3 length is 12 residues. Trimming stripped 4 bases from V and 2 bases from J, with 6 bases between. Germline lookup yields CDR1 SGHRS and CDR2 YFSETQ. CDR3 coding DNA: TGCGCCAGCAGCCCAGAAAACTATGGCTACACCTTC. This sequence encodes CASSPENYGYTF.